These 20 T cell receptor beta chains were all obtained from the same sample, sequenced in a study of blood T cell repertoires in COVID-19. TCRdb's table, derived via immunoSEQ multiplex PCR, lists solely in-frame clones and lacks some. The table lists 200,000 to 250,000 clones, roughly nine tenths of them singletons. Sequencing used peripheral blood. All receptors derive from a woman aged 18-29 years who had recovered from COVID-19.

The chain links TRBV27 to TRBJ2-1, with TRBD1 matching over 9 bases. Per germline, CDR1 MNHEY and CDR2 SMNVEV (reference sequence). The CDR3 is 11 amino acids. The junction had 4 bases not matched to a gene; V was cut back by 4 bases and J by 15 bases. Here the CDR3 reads CASSSGTGRFF. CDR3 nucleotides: TGTGCCAGCAGTTCCGGGACAGGGCGGTTCTTC.

CDR3 sequence reads: CASSASTGLAGRNTGELFF. In DNA, the CDR3 is TGTGCCAGCTCGGCCTCCACGGGACTAGCGGGAAGAAACACCGGGGAGCTGTTTTTT. The J gene is TRBJ2-2, the V gene TRBV18, with 13 bases fitting TRBD2. The CDR3 has 19 amino acids. V dropped 6 bases and J dropped 2; count of bases not matched to a gene: 12. From germline, CDR1 is KGHSH and CDR2 LQKENI.

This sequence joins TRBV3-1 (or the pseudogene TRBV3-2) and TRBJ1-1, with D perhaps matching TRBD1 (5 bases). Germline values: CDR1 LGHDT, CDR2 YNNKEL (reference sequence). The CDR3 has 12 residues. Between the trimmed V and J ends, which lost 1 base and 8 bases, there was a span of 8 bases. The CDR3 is CASSQGGTEAFF. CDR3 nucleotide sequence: TGTGCCAGCAGCCAAGGGGGCACCGAAGCTTTCTTT.

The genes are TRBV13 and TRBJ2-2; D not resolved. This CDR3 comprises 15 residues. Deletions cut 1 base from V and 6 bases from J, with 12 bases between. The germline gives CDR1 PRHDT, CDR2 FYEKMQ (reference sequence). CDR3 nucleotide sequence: TGTGCCAGCAGCTTAGCGGCAGGTCGTTCCGGGGAGCTGTTTTTT. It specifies CASSLAAGRSGELFF.

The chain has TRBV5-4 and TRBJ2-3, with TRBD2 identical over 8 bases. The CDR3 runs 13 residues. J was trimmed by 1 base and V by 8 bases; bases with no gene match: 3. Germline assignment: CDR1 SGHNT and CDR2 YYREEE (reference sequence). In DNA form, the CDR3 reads TGTGCCAGTCGGGAGGGTCGCACAGATACGCAGTATTTT. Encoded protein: CASREGRTDTQYF.

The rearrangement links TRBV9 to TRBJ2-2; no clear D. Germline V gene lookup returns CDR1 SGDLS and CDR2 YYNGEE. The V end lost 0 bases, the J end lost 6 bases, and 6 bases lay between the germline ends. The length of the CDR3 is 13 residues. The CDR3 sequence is CASSVDLPGELFF. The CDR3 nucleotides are TGTGCCAGCAGCGTAGATCTCCCCGGGGAGCTGTTTTTT.

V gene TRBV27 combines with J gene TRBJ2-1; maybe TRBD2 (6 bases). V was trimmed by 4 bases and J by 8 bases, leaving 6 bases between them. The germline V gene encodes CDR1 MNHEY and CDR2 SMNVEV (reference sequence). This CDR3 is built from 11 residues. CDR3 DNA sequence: TGTGCCAGCAGTTGGGGGGATGAGCAGTTCTTC. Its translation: CASSWGDEQFF.

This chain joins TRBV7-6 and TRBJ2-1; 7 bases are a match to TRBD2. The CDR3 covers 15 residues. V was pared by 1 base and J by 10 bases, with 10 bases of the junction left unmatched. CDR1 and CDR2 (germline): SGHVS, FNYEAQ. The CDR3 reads CASSLVRASGGEQFF. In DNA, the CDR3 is TGTGCCAGCAGCTTAGTAAGGGCTAGCGGAGGGGAGCAGTTCTTC.

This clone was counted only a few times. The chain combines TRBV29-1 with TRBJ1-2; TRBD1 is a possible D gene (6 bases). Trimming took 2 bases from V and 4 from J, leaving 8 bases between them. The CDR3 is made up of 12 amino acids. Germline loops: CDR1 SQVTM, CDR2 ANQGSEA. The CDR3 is CSVETRGYGYTF. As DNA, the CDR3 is TGCAGCGTTGAAACCAGGGGCTATGGCTACACCTTC.

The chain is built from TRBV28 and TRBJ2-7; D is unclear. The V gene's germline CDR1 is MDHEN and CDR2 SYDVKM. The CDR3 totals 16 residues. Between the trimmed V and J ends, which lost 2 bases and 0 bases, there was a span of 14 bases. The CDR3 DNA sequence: TGTGCCAGCAGTTTACGTCGGGTCATAGGCTCCTACGAGCAGTACTTC. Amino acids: CASSLRRVIGSYEQYF. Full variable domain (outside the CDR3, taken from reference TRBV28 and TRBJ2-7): DVKVTQSSRYLVKRTGEKVFLECVQDMDHENMFWYRQDPGLGLRLIYFSYDVKMKEKGDIPEGYSVSREKKERFSLILESASTNQTSMYLCASSLRRVIGSYEQYFGPGTRLTVT.

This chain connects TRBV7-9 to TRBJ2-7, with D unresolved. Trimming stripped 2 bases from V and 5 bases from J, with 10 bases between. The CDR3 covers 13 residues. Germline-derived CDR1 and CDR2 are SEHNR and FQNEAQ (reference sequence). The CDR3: CASSLSNEDEQYF. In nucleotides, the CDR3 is TGTGCCAGCAGCTTAAGTAATGAGGACGAGCAGTACTTC.

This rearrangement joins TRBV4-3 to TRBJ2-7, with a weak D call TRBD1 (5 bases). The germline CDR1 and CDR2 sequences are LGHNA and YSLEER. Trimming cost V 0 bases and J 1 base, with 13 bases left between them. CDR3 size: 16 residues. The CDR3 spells CASSQERGPNSYEQYF. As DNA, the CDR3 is TGCGCCAGCAGCCAAGAAAGGGGCCCAAATTCCTACGAGCAGTACTTC.

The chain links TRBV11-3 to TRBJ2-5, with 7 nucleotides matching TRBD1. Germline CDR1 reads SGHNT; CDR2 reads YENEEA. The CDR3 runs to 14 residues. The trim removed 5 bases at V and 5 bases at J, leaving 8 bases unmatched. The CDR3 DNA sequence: TGTGCCAGCAGCCGACAGGGTAGAGGGGAGACCCAGTACTTC. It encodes CASSRQGRGETQYF.

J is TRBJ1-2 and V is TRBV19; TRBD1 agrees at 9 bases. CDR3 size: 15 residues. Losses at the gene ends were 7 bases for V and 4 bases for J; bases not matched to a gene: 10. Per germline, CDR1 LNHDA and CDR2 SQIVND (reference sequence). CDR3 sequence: CASMIGTGHIYGYTF. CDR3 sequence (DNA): TGTGCCAGTATGATCGGGACAGGGCACATCTATGGCTACACCTTC.

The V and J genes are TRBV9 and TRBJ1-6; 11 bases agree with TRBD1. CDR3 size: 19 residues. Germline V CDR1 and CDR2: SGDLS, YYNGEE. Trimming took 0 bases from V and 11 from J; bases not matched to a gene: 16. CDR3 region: CASSVGPSPGTGGETPLHF. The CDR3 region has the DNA TGTGCCAGCAGCGTAGGCCCTTCCCCCGGGACAGGGGGTGAGACACCCCTCCACTTT.

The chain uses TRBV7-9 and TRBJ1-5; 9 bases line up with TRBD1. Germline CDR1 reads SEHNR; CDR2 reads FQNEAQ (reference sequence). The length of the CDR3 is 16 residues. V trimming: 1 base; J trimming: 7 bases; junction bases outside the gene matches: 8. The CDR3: CASSLGPQGAIQPQHF. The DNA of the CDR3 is TGTGCCAGCAGCTTAGGGCCACAGGGGGCCATACAGCCCCAGCATTTT.

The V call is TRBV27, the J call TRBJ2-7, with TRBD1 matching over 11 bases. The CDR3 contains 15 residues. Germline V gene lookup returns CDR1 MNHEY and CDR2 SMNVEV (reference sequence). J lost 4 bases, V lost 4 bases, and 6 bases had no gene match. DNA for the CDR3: TGTGCCAGCAGTTCATTTGGACAGGGGGCGTACGAGCAGTACTTC. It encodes CASSSFGQGAYEQYF.

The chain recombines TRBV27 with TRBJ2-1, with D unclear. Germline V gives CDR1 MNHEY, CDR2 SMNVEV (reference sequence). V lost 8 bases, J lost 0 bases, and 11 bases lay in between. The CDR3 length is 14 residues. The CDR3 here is CASGLSSSYNEQFF. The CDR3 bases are TGTGCCAGCGGTCTCTCCAGCTCCTACAATGAGCAGTTCTTC.

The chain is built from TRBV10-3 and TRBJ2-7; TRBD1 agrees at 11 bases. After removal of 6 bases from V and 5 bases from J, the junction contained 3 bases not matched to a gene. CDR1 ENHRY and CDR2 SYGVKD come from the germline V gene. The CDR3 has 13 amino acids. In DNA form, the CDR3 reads TGTGCCATCAGGGGGACAGGGGGAGACGAGCAGTACTTC. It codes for CAIRGTGGDEQYF.

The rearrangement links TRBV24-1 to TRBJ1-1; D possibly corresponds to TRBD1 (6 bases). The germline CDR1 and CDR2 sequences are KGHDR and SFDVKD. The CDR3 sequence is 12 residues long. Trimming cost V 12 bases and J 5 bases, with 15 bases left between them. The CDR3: CASKQGETEAFF. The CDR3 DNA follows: TGTGCCTCCAAACAGGGTGAAACTGAAGCTTTCTTT.